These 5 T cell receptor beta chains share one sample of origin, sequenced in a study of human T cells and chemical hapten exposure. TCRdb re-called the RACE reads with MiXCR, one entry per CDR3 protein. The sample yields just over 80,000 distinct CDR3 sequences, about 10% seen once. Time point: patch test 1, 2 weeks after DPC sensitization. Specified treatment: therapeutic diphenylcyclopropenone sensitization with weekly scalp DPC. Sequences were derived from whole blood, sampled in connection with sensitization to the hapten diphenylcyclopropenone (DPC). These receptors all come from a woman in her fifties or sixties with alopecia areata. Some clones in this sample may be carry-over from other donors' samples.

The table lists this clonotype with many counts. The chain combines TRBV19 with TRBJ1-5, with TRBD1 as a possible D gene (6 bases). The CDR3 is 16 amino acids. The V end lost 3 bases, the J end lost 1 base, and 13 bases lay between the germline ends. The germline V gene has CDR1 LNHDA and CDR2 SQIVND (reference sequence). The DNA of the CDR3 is TGTGCCAGTAGTATTTCCTCAGGGGTAAGCAATCAGCCCCAGCATTTT. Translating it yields CASSISSGVSNQPQHF.

The CDR3 loop is CASSKDVTGTQETQYF. Here the CDR3 DNA reads TGTGCCAGCAGCAAAGACGTGACAGGGACCCAAGAGACCCAGTACTTC. The J gene is TRBJ2-5, the V gene TRBV21-1; the table's D call TRBD1 went unverified against the DNA. TRBV21-1 is marked as a pseudogene. The CDR3 spans 16 residues.

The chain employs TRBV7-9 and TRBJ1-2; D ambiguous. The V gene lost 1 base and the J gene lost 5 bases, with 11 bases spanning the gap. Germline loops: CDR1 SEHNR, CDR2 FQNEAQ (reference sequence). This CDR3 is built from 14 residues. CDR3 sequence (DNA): TGTGCCAGCAGCTTAGTAGCCCCGGAGTATGGCTACACCTTC. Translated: CASSLVAPEYGYTF.

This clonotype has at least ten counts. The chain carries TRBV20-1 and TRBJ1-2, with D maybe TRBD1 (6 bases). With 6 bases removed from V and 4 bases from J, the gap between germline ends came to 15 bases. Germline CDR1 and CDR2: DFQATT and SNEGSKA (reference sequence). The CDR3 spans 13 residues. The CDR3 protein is CSARTGIAYGYTF. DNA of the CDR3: TGCAGTGCGAGAACAGGGATCGCCTATGGCTACACCTTC.

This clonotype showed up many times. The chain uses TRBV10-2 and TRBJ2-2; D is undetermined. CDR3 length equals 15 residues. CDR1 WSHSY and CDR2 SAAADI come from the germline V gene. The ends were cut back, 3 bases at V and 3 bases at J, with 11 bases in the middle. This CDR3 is CASSETGTYTGELFF. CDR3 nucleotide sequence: TGCGCCAGCAGTGAAACGGGCACCTACACCGGGGAGCTGTTTTTT.